This T cell receptor beta chain comes out of a study of T-cell memory formation after mild COVID-19. Study context: Each donor largely had its own TCR clusters.

This clonotype has at least ten counts. TCRalpha and TCRbeta libraries used 5'RACE with constant-segment primers and UMIs. MiXCR, run by TCRdb on the 5' RACE reads, gives a single entry per CDR3 protein. The table lists over 400,000 distinct CDR3 sequences, around a quarter of them singletons. The CDR3 sequence is 13 residues long. CDR1 and CDR2 from the germline V gene are LGHDT and YNNKEL (reference sequence). V lost 4 bases to trimming and J lost 2 bases; unmatched junction nucleotides: 2. The sequence was obtained from an adult woman who had mild COVID-19 (a few samples of this study predate the infection). Cell type and time point are not known. V usage is TRBV3-1 and J usage is TRBJ2-7, with 7 bases identical to TRBD2. The sample comprised PBMCs or a T cell subset sorted from them (not recorded which). The CDR3 spells CASSPGGTYEQYF. CDR3 coding DNA: TGTGCCAGCAGCCCGGGAGGAACCTACGAGCAGTACTTC.